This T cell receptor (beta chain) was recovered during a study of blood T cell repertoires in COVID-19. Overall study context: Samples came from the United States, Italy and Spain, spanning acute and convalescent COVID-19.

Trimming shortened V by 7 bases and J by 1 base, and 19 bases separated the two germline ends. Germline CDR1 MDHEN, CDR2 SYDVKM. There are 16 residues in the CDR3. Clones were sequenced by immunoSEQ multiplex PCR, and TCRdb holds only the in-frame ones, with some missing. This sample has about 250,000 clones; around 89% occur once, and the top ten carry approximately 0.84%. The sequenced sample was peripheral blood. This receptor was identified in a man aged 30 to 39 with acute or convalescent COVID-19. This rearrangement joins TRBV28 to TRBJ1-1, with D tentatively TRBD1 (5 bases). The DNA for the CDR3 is TGTGCCAGCATCAGGATCTTTCCCGACAGGAACACTGAAGCTTTCTTT. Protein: CASIRIFPDRNTEAFF.